This section outlines one T cell receptor (beta chain) sequence together with its context. What it binds is unknown. One end of the junction is discordant with germline, which a read error may explain. The sample is drawn from a study of post-analysis software for immune sequencing data. The CDR3 sequence is 14 residues long. In germline, CDR1 is SEHNR, CDR2 FQNEAQ (reference sequence). Study-level results: TRBV segments more frequent in patients than in controls numbered a few and included TRBV5-6, TRBV5-1 and TRBV20-1.

Unique molecular identifiers had been added to the TCR beta cDNA libraries. Each CDR3 protein gets one entry after TCRdb re-called the PCR reads with MiXCR. The sample includes roughly 650,000 distinct CDR3 sequences, around 60% seen only once; the top ten take around 11%. This sequence originates from a girl aged 2-15 years with multiple sclerosis. This chain connects TRBV7-9 to TRBJ2-5, with 7 bases that match TRBD1. TRBJ2-7 matches the DNA end more closely, so the J call is doubtful. The sample was blood. CDR3 region: CAGSPETGLAEQYF. The CDR3 bases are TGTGCCGGCAGCCCCGAGACAGGGTTGGCCGAGCAGTACTTC.